This T cell receptor beta chain was sequenced for a study of T cells in Graves' hyperthyroidism and ophthalmopathy. Ten or more counts support this clonotype. RNA transcripts were the template for amplifying TCR beta CDR3 regions. First-round RT-PCR with HTBI primers amplified the TCR CDR3 region. MiXCR, run by TCRdb on the multiplex PCR reads, gives a single entry per CDR3 protein. The sample includes around 480,000 distinct CDR3 sequences, approximately 14% seen only once; the top ten take about 17%. The sequence came from a woman between 18 and 29 years old with Graves' hyperthyroidism. The specimen was blood.

CDR3 protein: CAWTRDRGPNNSPLHF. Here the CDR3 DNA reads TGTGCCTGGACCCGGGACAGGGGGCCCAATAATTCACCCCTCCACTTT. V is TRBV30 and J is TRBJ1-6, with 12 bases that match TRBD1. J gave up 5 bases and V 4 bases, and 6 bases lay outside the gene matches. This CDR3 contains 16 residues. The germline CDR1 and CDR2 sequences are GTSNPN and SVGIG (reference sequence).